The entry below describes one T cell receptor (beta chain). Its antigen is as yet unknown. This PCR relied on a set of 60 Vbeta primers and 13 Jbeta primers. Method: immunoSEQ multiplex PCR; TCRdb's copy keeps in-frame clones and lacks some. This sample's table reports tens of thousands of clones. Donors sampled were nominally healthy, though unrecorded immune exposures were likely. The data originate from a study of cytomegalovirus exposure and HLA in healthy donors. Findings of the study overall: The authors considered a cluster of highly shared sequence variants likely to be a sequencing artifact. Some TCR beta chains (about 180 of them) were listed as cytomegalovirus-associated. Prediction of most subjects' HLA-A and HLA-B alleles by TCR beta sequences was reportedly accurate.

The ends were cut back, 2 bases at V and 2 bases at J, with 15 bases in the middle. The CDR3 contains 16 residues. Germline assignment: CDR1 MNHNS and CDR2 SASEGT. Material for sequencing was PBMCs. V usage is TRBV6-1 and J usage is TRBJ1-1; unclear D gene. The source of this sequence is a man younger than 40 in good health and CMV-seropositive. CDR3 amino acids: CASSEMRVGGNTEAFF. CDR3 nucleotides: TGTGCCAGCAGTGAAATGAGGGTGGGCGGAAACACTGAAGCTTTCTTT.